This T cell receptor (beta chain) was sequenced in a study of blood T cell repertoires in COVID-19. Overall study context: Collection of acute and convalescent COVID-19 samples took place in the United States, Italy and Spain. The analysed material was cDNA or gDNA that came from T cells, B-cell-depleted T cells, or PBMCs.

The CDR3 is 15 residues long. V was clipped by 6 bases and J by 5 bases; unmatched bases: 8. Germline values: CDR1 SGHAT, CDR2 FQNNGV. How the authors handled the data: Researchers report that nucleated cell counts were estimated from reference gene primer amplification. Profiling relied on immunoSEQ multiplex PCR, and the TCRdb table lists in-frame clones only, not all of them. That table gives V, J and clone size, and the DNA gave D and trimming. The table records under 350,000 clones, 70% to 90% of them present only once. The receptor comes from a human donor in a cohort sampled during active COVID-19. This chain connects TRBV11-2 to TRBJ2-7; 12 nucleotides match TRBD1. Sequences were obtained from peripheral blood. This CDR3 reads CASSFGTGGFHEQYF. The CDR3 DNA reads TGTGCCAGCAGTTTCGGGACAGGGGGCTTCCACGAGCAGTACTTC.